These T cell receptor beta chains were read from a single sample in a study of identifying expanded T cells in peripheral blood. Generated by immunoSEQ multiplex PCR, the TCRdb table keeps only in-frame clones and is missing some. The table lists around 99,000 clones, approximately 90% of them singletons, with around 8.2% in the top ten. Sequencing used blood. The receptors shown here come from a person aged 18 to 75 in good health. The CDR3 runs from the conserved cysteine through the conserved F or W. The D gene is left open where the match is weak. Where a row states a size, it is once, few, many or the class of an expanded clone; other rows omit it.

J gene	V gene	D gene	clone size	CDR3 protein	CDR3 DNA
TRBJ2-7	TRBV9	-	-	CASSVGQLGGYEQYF	TGTGCCAGCAGCGTAGGCCAACTAGGTGGCTACGAGCAGTACTTC
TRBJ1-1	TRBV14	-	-	CASSQDREGIMAFF	TGTGCCAGCAGCCAAGATCGGGAAGGGATTATGGCTTTCTTT
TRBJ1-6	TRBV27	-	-	CASSFLLPGQSSSYNSPLHF	TGTGCCAGCAGTTTTTTACTCCCTGGACAGTCGAGCTCCTATAATTCACCCCTCCACTTT
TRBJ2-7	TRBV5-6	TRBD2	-	CASSYGLVRSYEQYF	TGTGCCAGCAGTTACGGACTAGTGAGATCCTACGAGCAGTACTTC
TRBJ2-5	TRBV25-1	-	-	CASSEYTSRSETQYF	TGTGCCAGCAGTGAATACACGTCTAGATCCGAGACCCAGTACTTC
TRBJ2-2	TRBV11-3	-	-	CASSLVVTGELFF	TGTGCCAGCAGCTTAGTTGTCACCGGGGAGCTGTTTTTT
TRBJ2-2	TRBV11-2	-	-	CASSLGYAGELFF	TGTGCCAGCAGCTTAGGGTACGCCGGGGAGCTGTTTTTT
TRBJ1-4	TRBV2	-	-	CASSPSWGVNEKLFF	TGTGCCAGCAGTCCGTCCTGGGGCGTGAATGAAAAACTGTTTTTT
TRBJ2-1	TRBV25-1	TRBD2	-	CASSESGTSSLYNEQFF	TGTGCCAGCAGTGAAAGTGGGACTAGCTCGTTATACAATGAGCAGTTCTTC
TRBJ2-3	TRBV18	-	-	CASSLVPSTDTQYF	TGTGCCAGCTCACTAGTCCCCAGCACAGATACGCAGTATTTT
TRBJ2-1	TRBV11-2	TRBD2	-	CASSPRLAGGVYNEQFF	TGTGCCAGCAGCCCCCGACTAGCGGGGGGAGTATACAATGAGCAGTTCTTC
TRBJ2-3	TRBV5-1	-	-	CASRGGQNTDTQYF	TGCGCCAGCAGGGGGGGACAGAACACAGATACGCAGTATTTT
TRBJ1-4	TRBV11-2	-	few	CASRNLGEKLFF	TGTGCCAGCAGGAACTTGGGTGAAAAACTGTTTTTT
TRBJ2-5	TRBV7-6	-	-	CASSPEGGIQETQYF	TGTGCCAGCAGCCCTGAAGGCGGTATACAAGAGACCCAGTACTTC
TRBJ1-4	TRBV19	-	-	CASSIVATNEKLFF	TGTGCCAGTAGTATAGTCGCAACTAATGAAAAACTGTTTTTT
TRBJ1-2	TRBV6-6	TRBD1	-	CASRPVRDRVYGYTF	TGTGCCAGCAGACCAGTCCGGGACAGGGTCTATGGCTACACCTTC
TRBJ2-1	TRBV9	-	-	CASSVGANEQFF	TGTGCCAGCAGCGTAGGTGCAAATGAGCAGTTCTTC
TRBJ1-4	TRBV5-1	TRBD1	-	CASSHSSGQGREKLFF	TGCGCCAGCAGCCATAGCTCTGGACAGGGACGGGAAAAACTGTTTTTT
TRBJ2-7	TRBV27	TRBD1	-	CASSRTGTHYEQYF	TGTGCCAGCAGTAGGACAGGGACCCACTACGAGCAGTACTTC
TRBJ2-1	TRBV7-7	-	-	CASSLAPYNEQFF	TGTGCCAGCAGCTTGGCACCTTACAATGAGCAGTTCTTC
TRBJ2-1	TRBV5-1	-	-	CASSLPGLQNNEQFF	TGCGCCAGCAGCCTACCGGGACTGCAAAACAATGAGCAGTTCTTC
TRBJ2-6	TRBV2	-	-	CASRDSNSGANVLTF	TGTGCCAGCAGGGATAGTAACTCTGGGGCCAACGTCCTGACTTTC
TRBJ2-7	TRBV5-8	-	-	CASSLGPPEYEQYF	TGTGCCAGCAGCTTGGGACCTCCCGAATACGAGCAGTACTTC
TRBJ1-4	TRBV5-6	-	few	CASSSRGFGEKLFF	TGTGCCAGCAGCTCCAGGGGTTTTGGGGAAAAACTGTTTTTT
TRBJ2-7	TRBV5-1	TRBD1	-	CASSFRQGPEQYF	TGCGCCAGCAGCTTCCGACAGGGCCCCGAGCAGTACTTC
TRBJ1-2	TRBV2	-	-	CASRKTPRITNYGYTF	TGTGCCAGCAGGAAAACTCCACGGATTACTAACTATGGCTACACCTTC
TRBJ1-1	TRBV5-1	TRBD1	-	CASSFSGGVDTEAFF	TGCGCCAGCAGCTTTTCAGGGGGCGTTGACACTGAAGCTTTCTTT
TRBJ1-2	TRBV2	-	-	CASRTDSYGYTF	TGTGCCAGCAGGACAGACAGTTATGGCTACACCTTC
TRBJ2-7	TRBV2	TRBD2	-	CASSGTSGGWYEQYF	TGTGCCAGCAGTGGCACTAGCGGGGGGTGGTACGAGCAGTACTTC
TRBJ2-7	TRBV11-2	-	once	CASSQVWGERLEQYF	TGTGCCAGCAGCCAAGTATGGGGAGAACGGCTCGAGCAGTACTTC
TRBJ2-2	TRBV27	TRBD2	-	CASNALAGSTGELFF	TGTGCCAGCAATGCACTAGCGGGATCGACCGGGGAGCTGTTTTTT
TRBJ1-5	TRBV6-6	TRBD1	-	CASRTTGGGNQPQHF	TGTGCCAGCAGAACGACAGGGGGCGGCAATCAGCCCCAGCATTTT
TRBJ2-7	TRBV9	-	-	CASSPPPQGSYEQYF	TGTGCCAGCAGCCCTCCCCCACAGGGTTCCTACGAGCAGTACTTC
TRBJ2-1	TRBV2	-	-	CASSEYPALLNNEQFF	TGTGCCAGCAGTGAATACCCAGCGCTTTTAAACAATGAGCAGTTCTTC
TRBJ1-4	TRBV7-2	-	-	CASSLWQGEGKLFF	TGTGCCAGCAGCTTATGGCAAGGGGAGGGAAAACTGTTTTTT
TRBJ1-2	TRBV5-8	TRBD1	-	CASSLQGATGYTF	TGTGCCAGCAGCCTACAGGGGGCAACTGGCTACACCTTC
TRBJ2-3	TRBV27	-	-	CATSDQSDTQYF	TGTGCCACCTCGGACCAATCGGATACGCAGTATTTT
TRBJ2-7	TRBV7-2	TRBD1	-	CASSLTGGSYEQYF	TGTGCCAGCAGCTTGACAGGGGGCTCGTACGAGCAGTACTTC
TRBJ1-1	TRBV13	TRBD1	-	CASSSVRTGGTEAFF	TGTGCCAGCAGCTCTGTCCGGACAGGGGGCACTGAAGCTTTCTTT
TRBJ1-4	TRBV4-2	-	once	CASSQGGSNEKLFF	TGTGCCAGCAGCCAAGGAGGTTCTAATGAAAAACTGTTTTTT
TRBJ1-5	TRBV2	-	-	CASSRQVSNQPQHF	TGTGCCAGCAGTCGACAAGTTAGCAATCAGCCCCAGCATTTT
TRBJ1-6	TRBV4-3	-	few	CASSQVIIRGSPLHF	TGCGCCAGCAGCCAAGTTATAATTCGAGGTTCACCCCTCCACTTT
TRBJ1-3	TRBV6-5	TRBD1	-	CASSPTGGIGNTIYF	TGTGCCAGCAGTCCGACAGGGGGTATTGGAAACACCATATATTTT
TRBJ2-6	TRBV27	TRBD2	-	CASSLGGAGANVLTF	TGTGCCAGCAGTTTAGGGGGGGCTGGGGCCAACGTCCTGACTTTC
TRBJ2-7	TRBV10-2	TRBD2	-	CASSTGLAGNPEQYF	TGCGCCAGCAGTACCGGACTAGCGGGAAACCCTGAGCAGTACTTC
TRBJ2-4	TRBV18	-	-	CASSPPNRAGRENIQYF	TGTGCCAGCTCACCACCGAACAGGGCGGGGAGGGAGAACATTCAGTACTTC
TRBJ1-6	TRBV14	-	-	CASSQEGQGIRWNSPLHF	TGTGCCAGCAGCCAAGAAGGCCAGGGAATCCGTTGGAATTCACCCCTCCACTTT
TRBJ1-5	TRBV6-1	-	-	CASSPTGTDQPQHF	TGTGCCAGCAGTCCTACAGGAACGGATCAGCCCCAGCATTTT
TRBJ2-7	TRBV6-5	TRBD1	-	CASSYGTGAYEQYF	TGTGCCAGCAGTTACGGGACAGGGGCTTACGAGCAGTACTTC
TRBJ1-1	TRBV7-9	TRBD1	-	CASSGRGTGNTEAFF	TGTGCCAGCAGCGGGCGCGGGACAGGGAACACTGAAGCTTTCTTT
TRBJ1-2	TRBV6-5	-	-	CASSYSNSPGGYTF	TGTGCCAGCAGTTACTCGAACTCCCCGGGCGGCTACACCTTC
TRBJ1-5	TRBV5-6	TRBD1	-	CASSFMELRDRVKFGHF	TGTGCCAGCAGCTTTATGGAACTCCGGGACAGGGTGAAGTTCGGACATTTT
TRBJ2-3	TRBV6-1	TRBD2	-	CASSVAGATDTQYF	TGTGCCAGCAGTGTAGCGGGAGCCACAGATACGCAGTATTTT
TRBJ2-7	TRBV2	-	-	CASSPTKGEYF	TGTGCCAGCAGTCCCACTAAGGGAGAATACTTC